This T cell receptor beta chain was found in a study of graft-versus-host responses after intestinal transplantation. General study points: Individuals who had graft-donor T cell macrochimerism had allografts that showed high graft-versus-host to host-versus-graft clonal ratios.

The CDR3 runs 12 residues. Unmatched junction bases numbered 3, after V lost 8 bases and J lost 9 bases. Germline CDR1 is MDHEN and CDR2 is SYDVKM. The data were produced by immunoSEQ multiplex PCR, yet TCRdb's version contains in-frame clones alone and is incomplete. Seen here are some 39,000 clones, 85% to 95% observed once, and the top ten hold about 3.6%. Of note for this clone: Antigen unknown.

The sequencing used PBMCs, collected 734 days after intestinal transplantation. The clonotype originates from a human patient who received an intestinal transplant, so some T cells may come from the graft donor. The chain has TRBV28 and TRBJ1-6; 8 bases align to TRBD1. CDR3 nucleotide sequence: TGTGCCAGCGGACAGGGTGGTTCACCCCTCCACTTT. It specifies CASGQGGSPLHF. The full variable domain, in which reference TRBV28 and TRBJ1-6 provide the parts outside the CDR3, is DVKVTQSSRYLVKRTGEKVFLECVQDMDHENMFWYRQDPGLGLRLIYFSYDVKMKEKGDIPEGYSVSREKKERFSLILESASTNQTSMYLCASGQGGSPLHFGNGTRLTVT.